These T cell receptor beta chains were read from a single sample in a study of Ad26.COV2.S vaccination and SARS-CoV-2 variants. The method was immunoSEQ multiplex PCR; TCRdb's version includes in-frame clones alone and lacks a portion of them. The sample shows more than 300,000 clones, around 89% of them seen only once. The source was peripheral blood, collected in a trial of Ad26.COV2.S vaccine versus placebo. The source of these receptors is a person aged 18-65 years who received the Ad26.COV2.S COVID-19 vaccine or a placebo. Each CDR3 is given with its conserved first and last residue. Each record gives: D gene, J gene, CDR3 length, clone size, V gene, CDR3 protein, CDR3 DNA. A D gene is named only where the DNA matches it firmly. Clone size appears in some rows only: once, few, many, or a class for an expanded clone.

- | TRBJ1-1 | 13 | - | TRBV10-3 | CAISEPKMGEAFF | TGTGCCATCAGTGAGCCGAAGATGGGGGAGGCTTTCTTT
- | TRBJ2-1 | 12 | - | TRBV29-1 | CSVVRTTDEQFF | TGCAGCGTTGTACGGACTACTGATGAGCAGTTCTTC
- | TRBJ1-2 | 13 | - | TRBV12-3/TRBV12-4 | CASSFAGDYGYTF | TGTGCCAGCAGTTTTGCAGGCGACTATGGCTACACCTTC
- | TRBJ1-2 | 12 | - | TRBV12-3/TRBV12-4 | CASSSFNYGYTF | TGTGCCAGCAGTTCTTTCAACTATGGCTACACCTTC
- | TRBJ2-1 | 16 | - | TRBV7-9 | CASSLDKWGSYNEQFF | TGTGCCAGCAGCTTAGACAAGTGGGGCTCCTACAATGAGCAGTTCTTC
- | TRBJ1-5 | 15 | few | TRBV2 | CASSEQQIENQPQHF | TGTGCCAGCAGTGAACAACAGATAGAAAATCAGCCCCAGCATTTT
- | TRBJ2-7 | 14 | - | TRBV30 | CAWSVLGGIYEQYF | TGTGCCTGGAGTGTACTGGGGGGAATCTACGAGCAGTACTTC
TRBD2 | TRBJ2-1 | 17 | - | TRBV5-4 | CASSKGGAGGLDNEQFF | TGTGCCAGCAGCAAGGGGGGGGCGGGGGGACTAGACAATGAGCAGTTCTTC
TRBD1 | TRBJ2-1 | 12 | - | TRBV9 | CASGTGYNEQFF | TGTGCCAGCGGGACAGGGTACAATGAGCAGTTCTTC
- | TRBJ1-5 | 14 | - | TRBV27 | CASSLGQGTEPQHF | TGTGCCAGCAGTTTGGGGCAGGGGACTGAGCCCCAGCATTTT
TRBD2 | TRBJ2-1 | 18 | - | TRBV18 | CASSPTRTSGRSYNEQFF | TGTGCCAGCTCACCGACCAGGACTAGCGGGAGGAGTTACAATGAGCAGTTCTTC
TRBD1 | TRBJ1-2 | 14 | - | TRBV5-1 | CASTITPGTGDYTF | TGCGCCAGCACAATCACCCCCGGGACAGGCGACTACACCTTC
- | TRBJ2-2 | 16 | - | TRBV5-6 | CASSLGVGRNTGELFF | TGTGCCAGCAGCTTGGGAGTAGGTAGAAACACCGGGGAGCTGTTTTTT
- | TRBJ1-4 | 11 | - | TRBV2 | CASSFQEKLFF | TGTGCCAGCAGCTTTCAGGAAAAACTGTTTTTT
- | TRBJ1-1 | 13 | - | TRBV6-2/TRBV6-3 | CASSYARNTEAFF | TGTGCCAGCAGTTACGCCAGGAACACTGAAGCTTTCTTT
TRBD1 | TRBJ1-4 | 15 | - | TRBV3-1/TRBV3-2 | CASSHSGTGEGKLFF | TGTGCCAGCAGCCACTCCGGGACAGGGGAAGGAAAACTGTTTTTT
- | TRBJ1-1 | 15 | - | TRBV9 | CASSVVSGGNTEAFF | TGTGCCAGCAGCGTAGTGTCTGGGGGGAACACTGAAGCTTTCTTT
TRBD2 | TRBJ2-5 | 15 | - | TRBV3-1/TRBV3-2 | CASSPGTSTQETQYF | TGTGCCAGCAGCCCGGGGACTAGCACCCAAGAGACCCAGTACTTC
- | TRBJ2-3 | 14 | - | TRBV18 | CASSPSSMTDTQYF | TGTGCCAGCTCACCCAGTTCGATGACAGATACGCAGTATTTT
- | TRBJ1-2 | 14 | - | TRBV27 | CASSSGGGAQGYTF | TGTGCCAGCAGTTCCGGGGGCGGCGCGCAAGGCTACACCTTC
- | TRBJ2-3 | 13 | - | TRBV19 | CASSNGITDTQYF | TGTGCCAGTAGTAATGGGATCACAGATACGCAGTATTTT
- | TRBJ2-5 | 16 | - | TRBV6-6 | CASKFGGGEAQETQYF | TGTGCCAGCAAATTCGGTGGGGGAGAGGCCCAAGAGACCCAGTACTTC
- | TRBJ2-1 | 14 | - | TRBV5-1 | CASSLWAGDNEQFF | TGCGCCAGCAGCTTATGGGCCGGGGACAATGAGCAGTTCTTC
- | TRBJ2-1 | 13 | - | TRBV29-1 | CSVEGQTYNEQFF | TGCAGCGTTGAAGGACAGACCTACAATGAGCAGTTCTTC
- | TRBJ2-7 | 13 | - | TRBV9 | CASSSGSPYEQYF | TGTGCCAGCAGCTCAGGGTCTCCCTACGAGCAGTACTTC
TRBD1 | TRBJ1-3 | 15 | - | TRBV28 | CASSLWTGSGNTIYF | TGTGCCAGCAGTTTATGGACAGGGTCTGGAAACACCATATATTTT
- | TRBJ2-1 | 14 | - | TRBV7-9 | CASSQLESYNEQFF | TGTGCCAGCAGCCAGCTAGAGTCCTACAATGAGCAGTTCTTC
- | TRBJ1-3 | 17 | - | TRBV19 | CASSRGGAGKGRNTIYF | TGTGCCAGTAGTAGAGGAGGAGCAGGGAAAGGAAGAAACACCATATATTTT
- | TRBJ2-3 | 18 | - | TRBV4-3 | CASSQRLTGGSSTDTQYF | TGCGCCAGCAGCCAACGTTTAACGGGGGGCTCTAGCACAGATACGCAGTATTTT
TRBD1 | TRBJ2-1 | 15 | - | TRBV28 | CASRPGQGKGSEQFF | TGTGCCAGCAGGCCGGGACAGGGGAAGGGTAGTGAGCAGTTCTTC
- | TRBJ2-7 | 13 | - | TRBV7-9 | CASSLDNFSEQYF | TGTGCCAGCAGCTTAGATAATTTCAGCGAGCAGTACTTC